This T cell receptor beta chain was captured in a study of Ad26.COV2.S vaccination and SARS-CoV-2 variants (dated by TCRdb to 2020 to 2023). Looking at the study overall: Donors in the vaccine arm were drawn from COV1001, a phase I-IIa trial of Ad26.COV2.S in healthy adults that was multicentre, randomized, double-blind and placebo-controlled. Ad26.COV2.S was given intramuscularly at 5x10^10 or 1x10^11 viral particles, as a single shot or as two shots 56 days apart. The specificity and breadth of SARS-CoV-2-reactive T cell receptors after Ad26.COV2.S vaccination were assessed by TCRbeta repertoire sequencing. The TCR-sequenced set comprised around 30 samples: some 20 Ad26.COV2.S vaccine recipients, 5 placebo recipients and 8 SARS-CoV-2 convalescent individuals. Trial participants were randomized into five groups of five, in which low-dose or high-dose Ad26.COV2.S was given once or twice, or placebo was given on both occasions. Investigators did not know the trial group allocation while performing experiments and assessing outcomes. Overall study results and their limits: The authors noted that total T cell responses may have been underestimated by the TCR breadth and depth analyses. Vaccine and placebo recipients had similar non-spike TCR breadth, a finding consistent with the vaccine containing only spike. Substantial breadth of spike-specific CD8+ and CD4+ T cell responses was reported after vaccination. Ad26.COV2.S recipients had higher spike-specific TCR breadth than placebo recipients (P = 0.0014). The study lacked the statistical power to compare responses across vaccine doses or regimens.

Per the publication, the treatment or condition label means: roughly 18 received Ad26.COV2.S at low or high dose, single or two shots; several received placebo; per-sample allocation not given. Repertoires of vaccine and placebo recipients were sequenced from samples collected on day 63 after the first injection. In Cohort 1b, some 25 adults aged 18-55 years were enrolled at a single site in Boston, USA, between 29 July and 7 August 2020. Ad26.COV2.S consisted of a replication-incompetent adenovirus type 26 vector by which a prefusion-stabilized SARS-CoV-2 spike protein from the original Wuhan strain was expressed. Comments on this clone: The clone's antigen remains unknown. Qualities for individual bases were not recorded, and no much larger clone is one base off.

From the cysteine up to the phenylalanine, the CDR3 has a length of 14 residues. This entry keeps only the CDR3 DNA: 42 bases, framed from base 1. Unmatched junction bases come to 7, with V trimmed by 5 bases and J by 5 bases. The germline V gene supplies CDR1 SGHDT and CDR2 YYEEEE. TCRbeta CDR3 regions were sequenced with the immunoSEQ Assay. After extraction, genomic DNA underwent amplification by bias-controlled multiplex PCR, followed by high-throughput sequencing. The original methods were these. Collapsing and filtering of sequences were performed to quantify the absolute abundance of each unique TCRbeta CDR3 region. T cell fraction was estimated by normalizing TCRbeta template counts to usable DNA, with usable DNA measured through amplification of reference genes found in all nucleated cells. Repertoire TCRs were annotated as SARS-CoV-2-specific by exact matching of V gene, CDR3 amino acid sequence and J gene to a known reactive TCR set. The reference SARS-CoV-2 TCR set came from MIRA and was filtered for enrichment in COVID-19-positive ImmuneCODE repertoires, removing public or cross-reactive TCRs. Based on the MIRA antigens, annotated TCRs were further analysed at the level of specific ORF or position within ORF. Breadth was defined as the number of annotated unique rearrangements divided by the total number of unique productive rearrangements, and depth was defined as the summed frequency of the annotated unique rearrangements. Two-sided Wilcoxon rank-sum tests were applied when comparing TCR breadth between groups. Entries here come from immuneACCESS through TCRdb and include only in-frame sequences with V and J called. Some clones fail to appear in such tables; in the studies checked, an unresolved V gene covers under half of the shortfall, and the cause of the remainder is unknown. V and J calls and clone size are those listed in that table; D and trimming were worked out from the DNA. This sample has a few hundred thousand clones in its table, and around nine tenths of those were observed once. In total, the top ten clones hold about 2% of the sample.

The rearrangement combines TRBV5-6 with TRBJ1-5, and 7 junctional nucleotides match TRBD1. The source of this sequence is a person aged 18-65 years who received the Ad26.COV2.S COVID-19 vaccine or a placebo. Specimen: peripheral blood, collected in a trial of Ad26.COV2.S vaccine versus placebo. The CDR3 reads CASSTRQGDQPQHF. The sequence in DNA is TGTGCCAGCAGTACCAGACAGGGCGATCAGCCCCAGCATTTT.